The sequence of this T cell receptor beta chain was determined in a study of blood T cells in healthy people across ages. About this clonotype: Its antigen remains unidentified.

For the second PCR, which ran for about 7 to 11 cycles, a sample-barcoded 5' primer and a J-beta primer mix were used. All cDNA molecules were each tagged by a template-switch adaptor with 12 random nucleotides. TCRdb redid the calling of the 5' RACE reads with MiXCR, one entry per CDR3 protein. The table records around 800,000 distinct CDR3 sequences, roughly 50% of them present only once. Germline CDR1 and CDR2: LNHDA and SQIVND (reference sequence). CDR3 length: 15 amino acids. Isolation of PBMCs gave at least 7 million cells per sample. Whole-study findings and limits: Diversity figures based on one million T cells were deemed too low. Using unsorted PBMCs precluded a conclusive naive versus antigen-experienced comparison.

V is TRBV19 and J is TRBJ2-4; the D call may be TRBD1 or TRBD2 (5 bases each). The end of the DNA fits TRBJ2-5 better, so the J call may be wrong. The sequencing sample was made of blood. This clonotype was sampled from a man older than 75 in good health. The CDR3 is CASSIDTGTGETQYF. Here the CDR3 DNA reads TGTGCCAGTAGTATCGATACGGGGACGGGAGAGACCCAGTACTTC.